The sequence of this TCR beta chain was determined in a study of blood T cell repertoires in COVID-19. On the study more broadly: Donors in the United States, Italy and Spain gave samples during acute or convalescent COVID-19. T cells, B-cell-depleted T cells, or PBMCs provided the cDNA or gDNA that served as material.

The authors' processing: Reference gene primer amplification gave estimated nucleated cell counts. Profiling relied on immunoSEQ multiplex PCR, and the TCRdb table lists in-frame clones only, not all of them. That table furnishes V, J and clone size, whereas the DNA furnished D and trimming. Of 150,000 to 250,000 clones listed, 94% are singletons. Seattle participants joined during active infection and were tracked over time. The germline V and J ends were trimmed by 4 bases and 5 bases, with 15 bases remaining between them. CDR3 length: 14 residues. Germline V CDR1 and CDR2: SGHRS, YFSETQ. Sequences were obtained from peripheral blood. The receptor comes from a man aged 30 to 45 with COVID-19, enrolled during active disease. The chain links TRBV5-1 to TRBJ1-1; tentatively, D is TRBD1 (6 bases). The chain's CDR3 is CASSHTGWGTEAFF. The CDR3, as DNA: TGCGCCAGCAGCCACACAGGGTGGGGGACTGAAGCTTTCTTT.